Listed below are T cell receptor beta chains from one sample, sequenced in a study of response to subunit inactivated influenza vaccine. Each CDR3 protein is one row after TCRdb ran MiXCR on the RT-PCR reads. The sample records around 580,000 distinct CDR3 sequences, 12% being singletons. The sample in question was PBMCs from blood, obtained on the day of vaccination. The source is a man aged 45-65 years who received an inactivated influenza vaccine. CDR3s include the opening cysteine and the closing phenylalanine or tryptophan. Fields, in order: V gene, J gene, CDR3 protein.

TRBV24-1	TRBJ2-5	CATSDPDGSQETQYF
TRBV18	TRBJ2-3	CASSPILAGGDTQYF
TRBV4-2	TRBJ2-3	CASSPTGLAGDTQYF
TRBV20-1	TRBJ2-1	CSADKRDEQFF
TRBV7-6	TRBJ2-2	CASSIGTRRNTGELFF
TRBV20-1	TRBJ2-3	CSARGGTSTADTQYF
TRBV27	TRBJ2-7	CASSHTGSYEQYF
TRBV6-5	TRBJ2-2	CASSYSRGGLDANTGELFF
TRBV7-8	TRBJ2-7	CASSPVVGEQYF
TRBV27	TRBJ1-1	CASKVFMNTEAFF
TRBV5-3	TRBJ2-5	CARSLAGVFSALGSETQYF
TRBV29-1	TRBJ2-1	CSVEDDNEQFF
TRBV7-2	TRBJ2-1	CASSRAAGQYNEQFF
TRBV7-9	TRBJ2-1	CASTLAPYNEQFF
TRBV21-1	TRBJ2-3	CASSKASGASTDTQYF
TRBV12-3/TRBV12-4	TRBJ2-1	CASSLAAFEQFF
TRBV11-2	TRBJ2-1	CASSLVASGRPYSYNEQFF
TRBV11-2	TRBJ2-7	CASSLGFLAGTYEQYF
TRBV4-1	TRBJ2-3	CASSQVKGTGSTDTQYF
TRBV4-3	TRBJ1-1	CASSQGPSLGTEAFF
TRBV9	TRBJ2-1	CASSVAGGRNEQFF
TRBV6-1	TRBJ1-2	CASRKTGGVGYGYTF
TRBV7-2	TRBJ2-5	CASSLARGQTQYF
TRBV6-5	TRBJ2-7	CASSYFRTGVAEQYF
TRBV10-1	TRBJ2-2	CASTAGTGNTGELFF
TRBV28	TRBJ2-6	CASRRRTGANVLTF
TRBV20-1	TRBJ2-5	CSARSDSNQETQYF